Included here is one T cell receptor beta chain sequence, with context. Its antigen is unidentified. The donors were in the approximately 130-subject validation cohort; that cohort was separate from the approximately 700-subject first cohort. The source of the sample is a study of cytomegalovirus exposure and HLA in healthy donors. Study details: The use of the same platform for the 95 to 150 validation repertoires and the roughly 700 first-cohort repertoires was reported by a later analysis.

The data were produced by immunoSEQ multiplex PCR, yet TCRdb's version contains in-frame clones alone and is incomplete. The sample includes about 190,000 clones, roughly 83% seen only once; the top ten take more than 1.4%. The study's findings and limits: Investigators reported more than 150 TCR beta chains as tied to cytomegalovirus. Published work reported that the classifier diagnosed cytomegalovirus status with high specificity and sensitivity.

V trimming: 7 bases; J trimming: 2 bases; junction bases outside the gene matches: 10. Germline V gene lookup returns CDR1 SQVTM and CDR2 ANQGSEA. The CDR3 has 14 residues. The sequencing sample was made of PBMCs. V and J are TRBV29-1 and TRBJ2-5; 7 positions match TRBD1. This clonotype was obtained from a woman between 18 and 29 years old in good health and CMV-seronegative. In nucleotides, the CDR3 is TGCAGCGCCGCGGTTGACAGGGAACAAGAGACCCAGTACTTC. It specifies CSAAVDREQETQYF.